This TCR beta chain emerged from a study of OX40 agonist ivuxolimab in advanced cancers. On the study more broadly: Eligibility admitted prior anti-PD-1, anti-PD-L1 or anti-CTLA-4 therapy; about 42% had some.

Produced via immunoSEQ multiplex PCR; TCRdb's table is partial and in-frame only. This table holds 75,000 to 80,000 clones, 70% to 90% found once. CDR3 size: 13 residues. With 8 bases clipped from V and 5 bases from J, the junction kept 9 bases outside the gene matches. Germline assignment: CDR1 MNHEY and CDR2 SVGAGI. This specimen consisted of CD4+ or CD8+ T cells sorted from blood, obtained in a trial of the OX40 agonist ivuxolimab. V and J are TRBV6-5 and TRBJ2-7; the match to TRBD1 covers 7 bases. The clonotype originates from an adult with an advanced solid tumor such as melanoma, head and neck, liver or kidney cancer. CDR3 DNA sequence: TGTGCCAGCGTGAGACAGGGAATACACGAGCAGTACTTC. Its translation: CASVRQGIHEQYF.